A selection of T cell receptor beta chains follows, all from one sample in a study of T-cell reconstitution after alpha-beta-depleted transplantation in children. TCRdb ran MiXCR on the PCR reads and lists one entry per CDR3 protein. This sample yields about 400,000 distinct CDR3 sequences, of which around 15% are seen a single time; around 28% belongs to the top ten. This specimen was PBMCs, mostly from graft donor cells, taken 360 days after TCRalphabeta/CD19-depleted stem cell transplant. Receptors were obtained from a boy less than two years old who had a stem cell transplant for Wiskott-Aldrich syndrome, so the T cells may come from the graft donor. The CDR3 runs from the conserved cysteine through the conserved F or W. D genes are given only for firm matches. Clone size appears in some rows only: once, few, many, or a class for an expanded clone.

TRBJ1-1 NA TRBV12-3/TRBV12-4 few TGTGCCAGCACCTTTAATGGGGGCACTGAAGCTTTCTTT CASTFNGGTEAFF
TRBJ2-1 TRBD1 TRBV3-1 NA TGTGCCAGCAGCCCTCGGGACAGGGGCTGGAATGAGCAGTTCTTC CASSPRDRGWNEQFF
TRBJ2-5 NA TRBV19 NA TGTGCCAGTAGTCCCCTTCAGGGGATCCAAGAGACCCAGTACTTC CASSPLQGIQETQYF
TRBJ2-4 NA TRBV3-1 few TGTGCCAGCAGCCGTTCCAAAAACATTCAGTACTTC CASSRSKNIQYF
TRBJ1-6 TRBD1 TRBV6-5 few TGTGCCAGCAGTTACTGGACAGGGGATTCACCCCTCCACTTT CASSYWTGDSPLHF
TRBJ1-1 NA TRBV11-2 NA TGTGCCAGCAGCTTAGGGTGGGGGATGGACGCTGAAGCTTTCTTT CASSLGWGMDAEAFF
TRBJ2-7 NA TRBV7-2 few TGTGCCAGCAGCTTAGTGGGGTTCCTTTACGAGCAGTACTTC CASSLVGFLYEQYF
TRBJ2-7 TRBD1 TRBV5-1 NA TGCGCCAGCAGCTTCAGGACAGGCAATCCCTACGAGCAGTACTTC CASSFRTGNPYEQYF
TRBJ1-1 NA TRBV29-1 few TGCGGGGCTGTGGGTAGCATGAACACTGAAGCTTTCTTT CGAVGSMNTEAFF
TRBJ2-5 TRBD2 TRBV27 NA TGTGCCAGTACCTCTTTCGGGGGTAGCGGGAGGAGAGAGACCCAGTACTTC CASTSFGGSGRRETQYF
TRBJ2-1 TRBD2 TRBV7-9 few TGTGCCAGCAGCTTAGGGACCGGGACTACACTCTGGAATGAGCAGTTCTTC CASSLGTGTTLWNEQFF
TRBJ2-3 NA TRBV30 NA TGTGCCTGGAGTCTCGGAGCCACCGGCACAGATACGCAGTATTTT CAWSLGATGTDTQYF
TRBJ2-6 TRBD1 TRBV2 few TGTGCCAGCACCGGGACAGGGGGCGTCCTGACTTTC CASTGTGGVLTF
TRBJ2-4 TRBD1 TRBV5-1 NA TGCGCCAGCAGCCGGACAGGGGGCGCGGTTCAGTACTTC CASSRTGGAVQYF
TRBJ2-7 TRBD1 TRBV7-2 few TGTGCCAGCAGCAAAAGAAACAGGGGTCTTAGCTCCTACGAGCAGTACTTC CASSKRNRGLSSYEQYF
TRBJ2-3 NA TRBV20-1 few TGCAGTGCTAGAGATTTAGCCGCTACGCAGTATTTT CSARDLAATQYF
TRBJ2-1 TRBD2 TRBV7-9 few TGTGCCAGCAGCTCGAACACCGGGACTAGCGCCTACAATGAGCAGTTCTTC CASSSNTGTSAYNEQFF
TRBJ2-2 NA TRBV5-4 NA TGTGCCAGCAGCCCCTGGGGGACACGGTCGGCCGGGGAGCTGTTTTTT CASSPWGTRSAGELFF
TRBJ1-1 NA TRBV4-3 NA TGCGCCAGCAGCCAATATATTTATCAGGGGAGTGAAGCTTTCTTT CASSQYIYQGSEAFF
TRBJ2-3 TRBD2 TRBV24-1 few TGTGCCACCAGTGATTTGACGGGGGGTACGCAGTATTTT CATSDLTGGTQYF
TRBJ2-7 NA TRBV7-9 few TGTGCCAGCAGCTTAGTAGCGAGCTCCTACGAGCAGTACTTC CASSLVASSYEQYF
TRBJ2-6 NA TRBV2 NA TGTGCCAGCAGTGACACCTGGGTAGGGGCCAACGTCCTGACTTTC CASSDTWVGANVLTF
TRBJ1-2 NA TRBV4-1 few TGCGCCAGCAGCCAAAGGGATTACTATGGCTACACCTTC CASSQRDYYGYTF
TRBJ2-3 NA TRBV16 many TGTGCCAGTACACCAGGAGGGGATGGCACAGATACGCAGTATTTT CASTPGGDGTDTQYF
TRBJ2-3 TRBD2 TRBV27 NA TGTGCCAGCAGCTCAAGCGGGAGTAGCAGAGATACGCAGTATTTT CASSSSGSSRDTQYF
TRBJ2-3 TRBD2 TRBV4-3 NA TGCGCCAGCAGCCGCAGAGCGGGAGCTAGCACAGATACGCAGTATTTT CASSRRAGASTDTQYF
TRBJ2-3 NA TRBV6-5 NA TGTGCCAGCAGTTACTCGAATCCTACGCCCACAGATACGCAGTATTTT CASSYSNPTPTDTQYF
TRBJ2-1 TRBD2 TRBV25-1 few TGTGCCAGCAGTATTTGGACTAGCGACAATGAGCAGTTCTTC CASSIWTSDNEQFF
TRBJ1-3 NA TRBV27 few TGTGCCAGCCGACATGATGGGAGCTCTGGAAACACCATATATTTT CASRHDGSSGNTIYF
TRBJ2-1 TRBD2 TRBV12-3/TRBV12-4 many TGTGCCAGCAGTCGTCGGGTGACTAGCGGCTCCTACAATGAGCAGTTCTTC CASSRRVTSGSYNEQFF
TRBJ1-5 TRBD1 TRBV28 NA TGTGCCAGCAGCCTGGACAGGGTAAATCAGCCCCAGCATTTT CASSLDRVNQPQHF